A single sample gave rise to the 20 T cell receptor beta chains below, sequenced in a study of cytomegalovirus exposure and HLA in healthy donors. Using immunoSEQ multiplex PCR, the repertoire was profiled, and TCRdb retains in-frame clones only, with some absent. The table has 200,000 to 250,000 clones, 75% to 95% seen once; the top ten hold 1.1%. The sequencing input was PBMCs. Every receptor here comes from a woman aged 18-29 years in good health and CMV-seronegative.

The V and J genes are TRBV29-1 and TRBJ2-7, with 9 bases fitting TRBD2. Germline V gives CDR1 SQVTM, CDR2 ANQGSEA. The V gene end was trimmed by 1 base and the J gene end by 4 bases; junction bases not matched to a gene: 8. The CDR3 sequence is 15 residues long. DNA of the CDR3: TGCAGCGTTGAAGTGGGGCCAGCGGGAGGATACGAGCAGTACTTC. Its translation: CSVEVGPAGGYEQYF.

The chain combines TRBV5-1 with TRBJ2-3; D remains ambiguous. The CDR3 is made up of 13 amino acids. The germline V and J ends were trimmed by 4 bases and 0 bases, with 6 bases remaining between them. The germline V gene has CDR1 SGHRS and CDR2 YFSETQ. The CDR3 region is CASSLSSTDTQYF. DNA for the CDR3: TGCGCCAGCAGCCTGTCTAGCACAGATACGCAGTATTTT.

The chain is built from TRBV29-1 and TRBJ2-1; D might be TRBD2 (5 bases). The V end lost 5 bases, the J end lost 6 bases, and 11 bases lay between the germline ends. Looked up from germline, CDR1 is SQVTM and CDR2 is ANQGSEA. The CDR3 totals 12 residues. CDR3 sequence (DNA): TGCAGCGTTAGGTCGGGATTCAATGAGCAGTTCTTC. Translating it yields CSVRSGFNEQFF.

This chain uses TRBV11-2 with TRBJ2-7; D unresolved. Germline V CDR1 and CDR2: SGHAT, FQNNGV. The CDR3 length is 13 residues. Trimming shortened V by 2 bases and J by 1 base, and 6 bases separated the two germline ends. CDR3 in amino acids: CASSLTVSYEQYF. CDR3 DNA sequence: TGTGCCAGCAGCTTAACGGTATCCTACGAGCAGTACTTC.

This sequence joins TRBV27 and TRBJ1-6, with D uncertain. Germline V gene data show CDR1 as MNHEY and CDR2 as SMNVEV (reference sequence). The CDR3 loop spans 17 amino acids. Trimming stripped 5 bases from V and 0 bases from J, with 14 bases between. The CDR3 DNA reads as TGTGCCAGCAGTCAAAAGGGCGGGAGCTCCTATAATTCACCCCTCCACTTT. Translating gives CASSQKGGSSYNSPLHF.

The sample holds a few counts of this clone. The genes are TRBV6-1 and TRBJ2-7; D is ambiguous. Deletions cut 5 bases from V and 0 bases from J, with 11 bases between. Germline CDR1 is MNHNS and CDR2 is SASEGT. The CDR3 runs 14 residues. CDR3 sequence reads: CASSSVTISYEQYF. In DNA, the CDR3 is TGTGCCAGCAGTAGCGTCACCATCTCCTACGAGCAGTACTTC.

CDR3 protein: CASSLGSGSPYNEQFF. In nucleotides, the CDR3 is TGCGCCAGCAGCTTAGGTAGCGGGAGTCCCTACAATGAGCAGTTCTTC. The chain has TRBV5-1 and TRBJ2-1; 9 bases match TRBD2. This CDR3 region has 16 residues. The V gene end was trimmed by 2 bases and the J gene end by 2 bases; junction bases not matched to a gene: 5. The germline V gene has CDR1 SGHRS and CDR2 YFSETQ. The whole variable domain, remainder taken from reference TRBV5-1 and TRBJ2-1, is KAGVTQTPRYLIKTRGQQVTLSCSPISGHRSVSWYQQTPGQGLQFLFEYFSETQRNKGNFPGRFSGRQFSNSRSEMNVSTLELGDSALYLCASSLGSGSPYNEQFFGPGTRLTVL.

The rearrangement links TRBV30 to TRBJ2-3, with 11 bases lining up with TRBD2. The germline gives CDR1 GTSNPN, CDR2 SVGIG (reference sequence). V gave up 8 bases and J gave up 1 base; unmatched junction bases: 5. The CDR3 contains 14 residues. The CDR3 is CAGLAGGGTDTQYF. In DNA, the CDR3 is TGTGCCGGGTTAGCGGGAGGGGGCACAGATACGCAGTATTTT.

This chain joins TRBV19 and TRBJ1-5, with D uncertain. The germline CDR1 and CDR2 sequences are LNHDA and SQIVND (reference sequence). V lost 4 bases and J lost 5, with 9 bases in between. This CDR3 has 13 residues. CDR3 residues: CASSNDRDQPQHF. CDR3 nucleotide sequence: TGTGCCAGTAGTAACGATCGCGATCAGCCCCAGCATTTT.

This clone was recorded only once. The rearrangement links TRBV5-1 to TRBJ1-2; 7 nucleotides line up with TRBD1. This CDR3 has 15 amino acids. Germline CDR1 SGHRS, CDR2 YFSETQ. Trimming at V came to 5 bases and at J to 0 bases, leaving 7 bases not matched to a gene. The CDR3 is CASSSGGQSNYGYTF. The CDR3 DNA reads TGCGCCAGCAGTTCCGGGGGACAGTCTAACTATGGCTACACCTTC.

V is TRBV10-3 and J is TRBJ1-2; possible D gene TRBD1, 5 bases. The CDR3 runs to 14 residues. Germline V gene lookup returns CDR1 ENHRY and CDR2 SYGVKD. V lost 7 bases to trimming and J lost 2 bases, with 14 bases between them. The CDR3 DNA reads as TGTGCCATCAAGCGGGACGGAGCCAACTATGGCTACACCTTC. Translating gives CAIKRDGANYGYTF.

The chain recombines TRBV20-1 with TRBJ1-2; D uncertain. The CDR3 is made up of 11 amino acids. Deletions cut 3 bases from V and 6 bases from J, with 8 bases between. Per germline, CDR1 DFQATT and CDR2 SNEGSKA (reference sequence). DNA for the CDR3: TGCAGTGCTAGGATCGGGGATGGCTACACCTTC. As protein: CSARIGDGYTF.

CDR3: CASSYRGGPYEQYF. The CDR3 region has the DNA TGTGCCAGCAGTTACCGGGGGGGGCCCTACGAGCAGTACTTC. The J gene is TRBJ2-7, the V gene TRBV6-5, with 8 bases lining up with TRBD2. CDR1 is MNHEY and CDR2 is SVGAGI in the germline V gene. The ends lost 2 bases at V and 2 bases at J; junction bases unmatched: 2. CDR3 length equals 14 residues.

The chain has TRBV5-1 and TRBJ1-5, with D hard to call. The CDR3 sequence is 15 residues long. V lost 6 bases and J lost 1, with 14 bases in between. The germline V gene encodes CDR1 SGHRS and CDR2 YFSETQ. The CDR3 sequence is CASTQPNRSNQPQHF. For the CDR3, the DNA is TGCGCCAGCACCCAACCGAACCGGAGCAATCAGCCCCAGCATTTT.

The genes are TRBV6-1 and TRBJ1-2; 11 bases agree with TRBD1. Germline values: CDR1 MNHNS, CDR2 SASEGT. This CDR3 comprises 13 residues. The V gene end was trimmed by 4 bases and the J gene end by 13 bases; junction bases not matched to a gene: 8. The CDR3 DNA reads as TGTGCCAGCAGTGCCCGGGACAGGGGGTCAGGCACCTTC. It codes for CASSARDRGSGTF.

The chain is built from TRBV5-6 and TRBJ2-7; D remains ambiguous. The CDR3 sequence is 15 residues long. Germline assignment: CDR1 SGHDT and CDR2 YYEEEE. Trimming left V 0 bases short and J 3 bases short, with 13 bases between. CDR3 sequence: CASSLEVGADYEQYF. The CDR3 nucleotides read TGTGCCAGCAGCTTGGAGGTGGGTGCGGACTACGAGCAGTACTTC.

This chain uses TRBV27 with TRBJ1-5; D not resolved. The germline V gene has CDR1 MNHEY and CDR2 SMNVEV (reference sequence). The germline V and J ends were trimmed by 5 bases and 2 bases, with 13 bases remaining between them. This CDR3 has 15 residues. CDR3 sequence reads: CASSPGRSGNQPQHF. CDR3 sequence (DNA): TGTGCCAGCAGTCCGGGGAGGAGCGGCAATCAGCCCCAGCATTTT.

This chain joins TRBV7-9 and TRBJ2-1, with D perhaps TRBD2 (6 bases). Looked up from germline, CDR1 is SEHNR and CDR2 is FQNEAQ (reference sequence). The V end was cut by 1 base, the J end by 4 bases, with 23 bases between. This CDR3 spans 19 amino acids. CDR3 sequence reads: CASSLVRGPGWRGYNEQFF. The CDR3 DNA follows: TGTGCCAGCAGCTTAGTTCGGGGTCCGGGCTGGAGGGGTTACAATGAGCAGTTCTTC.

V gene TRBV30 combines with J gene TRBJ2-5, with 9 bases that match TRBD1. CDR1 and CDR2 from the germline V gene are GTSNPN and SVGIG (reference sequence). There are 15 residues in the CDR3. V was pared by 1 base and J by 5 bases, with 8 bases of the junction left unmatched. In nucleotides, the CDR3 is TGTGCCTGGAGTGGGGGACAGGGTGCGTGGGAGACCCAGTACTTC. This sequence encodes CAWSGGQGAWETQYF.

The V call is TRBV7-9, the J call TRBJ2-5, with a possible D match to TRBD2 (6 bases). The J call may be faulty, since TRBJ2-7 better matches the DNA end. Germline CDR1 and CDR2: SEHNR and FQNEAQ (reference sequence). The CDR3 covers 16 residues. CDR3 nucleotides: TGTGCCAGCAGCTTATCCCTTGGACTATTTTCCTACGAGCAGTACTTC. This codes for CASSLSLGLFSYEQYF.